This T cell receptor (beta chain) derives from a study of post-analysis software for immune sequencing data. Turning to the study itself: Disease courses included relapsing-remitting, secondary progressive and progressive-relapsing multiple sclerosis. Study-level points and caveats: Patients showed TRBV5-6, TRBV5-1 and TRBV20-1 among roughly 5 TRBV segments more frequent than in controls. Samples prepared in the same batch strongly co-clustered by F measure.

Comments on this clonotype: Antigen specificity is unknown.

Built from TCR beta cDNA, the libraries had unique molecular identifiers in them. Hundreds of thousands of cDNA molecules were obtained from about 0.98 to 11 million T cells. TCRdb reanalysed the PCR reads using MiXCR and keeps one entry per CDR3 protein. The sample lists approximately 770,000 distinct CDR3 sequences, 46% occurring once. The CDR3 is made up of 14 amino acids. CDR1 is SQVTM, CDR2 ANQGSEA, per germline. The germline V and J ends were trimmed by 0 bases and 6 bases, with 12 bases remaining between them. This rearrangement joins TRBV29-1 to TRBJ2-4; D may be TRBD1 (5 bases). Material: blood. This clonotype originated in a girl between 10 and 17 years old with multiple sclerosis. The chain's CDR3 is CSVEERLQGNIQYF. CDR3 DNA: TGCAGCGTTGAAGAGAGGTTGCAGGGAAACATTCAGTACTTC.